The next 25 T cell receptor beta chains were all read from a single sample in a study of T cells in Graves' hyperthyroidism and ophthalmopathy. Researchers amplified the TCR beta CDR3 regions from RNA transcripts. An initial round of RT-PCR targeting the TCR CDR3 relied on the HTBI primer set. A single record per CDR3 protein comes from TCRdb applying MiXCR to the multiplex PCR reads. The repertoire holds more than 500,000 distinct CDR3 sequences, with 14% to 15% as singletons. The sequencing input was blood. These receptors originate from a woman in her thirties or forties with Graves' ophthalmopathy.

In this sample, this clonotype turned up many times. CDR3 residues: CAISEKGTGAAYEQYF. The CDR3 nucleotides read TGTGCCATCAGTGAGAAGGGGACAGGTGCCGCCTACGAGCAGTACTTC. The chain recombines TRBV10-3 with TRBJ2-7; the match to TRBD1 covers 8 bases. The junction had 8 bases not matched to a gene; V was cut back by 2 bases and J by 2 bases. This CDR3 is 16 amino acids long. CDR1 is ENHRY and CDR2 is SYGVKD in the germline V gene.

This clonotype was picked up many times. This chain connects TRBV25-1 to TRBJ2-7; D gene unclear. In germline, CDR1 is MGHDK, CDR2 SYGVNS. This CDR3 spans 12 amino acids. Trimming pared 3 bases from V and 3 bases from J, leaving 6 bases between. CDR3 sequence: CASSDRYYEQYF. The DNA of the CDR3 is TGTGCCAGCAGTGACAGGTACTACGAGCAGTACTTC.

This clonotype showed up many times. The genes are TRBV29-1 and TRBJ1-1; D unresolved. Germline-derived CDR1 and CDR2 are SQVTM and ANQGSEA. Trimming removed 3 bases from V and 3 bases from J, with 8 bases in between. This CDR3 is built from 12 residues. CDR3 bases: TGCAGCGTTGACAGATGGGACACTGAAGCTTTCTTT. Its translation is CSVDRWDTEAFF. Combining the CDR3 with reference TRBV29-1 and TRBJ1-1 gives the whole variable domain SAVISQKPSRDICQRGTSLTIQCQVDSQVTMMFWYRQQPGQSLTLIATANQGSEATYESGFVIDKFPISRPNLTFSTLTVSNMSPEDSSIYLCSVDRWDTEAFFGQGTRLTVV.

This clonotype showed up many times. The V call is TRBV30, the J call TRBJ1-4; no definite D call. This CDR3 has 12 amino acids. V was trimmed by 6 bases and J by 0 bases, leaving 5 bases between them. Germline CDR1 GTSNPN, CDR2 SVGIG (reference sequence). CDR3 loop: CACRATNEKLFF. For the CDR3, the DNA is TGTGCCTGCCGTGCAACTAATGAAAAACTGTTTTTT.

The chain combines TRBV4-1 with TRBJ1-2; 11 bases agree with TRBD1. Trimming took 2 bases from V and 2 from J; bases not matched to a gene: 7. This CDR3 spans 17 amino acids. Germline loops: CDR1 MGHRA, CDR2 YSYEKL. CDR3 DNA sequence: TGCGCCAGCAGCCAACCGGACAGGGGGCGAGGAAACTATGGCTACACCTTC. This translates into CASSQPDRGRGNYGYTF.

This clonotype appeared a few times. The chain uses TRBV4-3 and TRBJ2-5, with a possible D match to TRBD1 (5 bases). Trimming took 0 bases from V and 13 from J, leaving 15 bases between them. Germline-derived CDR1 and CDR2 are LGHNA and YSLEER. The CDR3 runs 13 residues. CDR3 bases: TGCGCCAGCAGCCAAGATAGGGGCCTTCCGACGTACTTC. This gives the protein CASSQDRGLPTYF.

Many counts were recorded for this clonotype. The CDR3 sequence is CSARRGGPGNTIYF. The CDR3 DNA follows: TGCAGTGCCAGGAGGGGGGGGCCTGGAAACACCATATATTTT. The rearrangement joins TRBV20-1 to TRBJ1-3, with D maybe TRBD1 (6 bases). Germline CDR1 is DFQATT and CDR2 is SNEGSKA (reference sequence). This CDR3 contains 14 residues. V gave up 6 bases and J gave up 2 bases, with 14 bases separating them.

V and J are TRBV19 and TRBJ2-1, with 8 positions matching TRBD2. This CDR3 is built from 17 residues. The germline V gene encodes CDR1 LNHDA and CDR2 SQIVND (reference sequence). V shed 0 bases, J shed 0 bases, and the junction held 4 bases outside the gene matches. The CDR3, as DNA: TGTGCCAGTAGTATAGATCTAGCGGGTCGCTCCTACAATGAGCAGTTCTTC. Amino acid sequence: CASSIDLAGRSYNEQFF.

A word on this clonotype: A much larger clonotype is one base distant, so this may be a read error. CDR3 sequence reads: CATSKRGLTYF. The CDR3 DNA follows: TGTGCCACCAGTAAGAGGGGGCTGACGTACTTC. V and J are TRBV24-1 and TRBJ2-5, with TRBD1 matching 7 bases. The CDR3 extends over 11 amino acids. J was trimmed by 13 bases and V by 6 bases; bases with no gene match: 7. Germline V lookup: CDR1 KGHDR, CDR2 SFDVKD.

This clonotype was picked up many times. This rearrangement joins TRBV24-1 to TRBJ2-5, with D hard to call. V lost 0 bases and J lost 4, with 2 bases in between. CDR1 is KGHDR, CDR2 SFDVKD, per germline. This CDR3 spans 12 amino acids. CDR3 region: CATSDLGETQYF. CDR3 in DNA: TGTGCCACCAGTGATTTGGGAGAGACCCAGTACTTC.

The table lists this clonotype with a few counts. The chain is built from TRBV5-1 and TRBJ2-2; TRBD2 agrees at 12 bases. There are 17 residues in the CDR3. J lost 7 bases, V lost 0 bases, and 7 bases had no gene match. Germline V gene data show CDR1 as SGHRS and CDR2 as YFSETQ. In DNA, the CDR3 is TGCGCCAGCAGCTTGGACGGACTAGCGGGAAATGACGGGGAGCTGTTTTTT. As protein: CASSLDGLAGNDGELFF.

The chain joins TRBV20-1 to TRBJ2-4; no definite D call. CDR3 size: 15 residues. Germline CDR1 reads DFQATT; CDR2 reads SNEGSKA (reference sequence). The V end was cut by 1 base, the J end by 2 bases, with 12 bases between. The CDR3 loop reads CSARVGGITKNIQYF. CDR3 sequence (DNA): TGCAGTGCTAGAGTAGGCGGAATAACCAAAAACATTCAGTACTTC.

In this sample, this clonotype turned up many times. The chain carries TRBV19 and TRBJ2-7, with 11 bases that match TRBD2. The junction had 7 bases not matched to a gene; V was cut back by 4 bases and J by 2 bases. From germline, CDR1 is LNHDA and CDR2 SQIVND (reference sequence). This CDR3 has 16 amino acids. The CDR3 loop is CASSRKTSGVPYEQYF. As DNA, the CDR3 is TGTGCCAGTAGTAGGAAGACTAGCGGGGTACCCTACGAGCAGTACTTC.

There are many counts of this clonotype. CDR3 residues: CASSATGQGNSPLHF. CDR3 nucleotide sequence: TGTGCCAGCAGTGCCACGGGACAGGGAAATTCACCCCTCCACTTT. This chain connects TRBV28 to TRBJ1-6, with 9 bases matching TRBD1. Per germline, CDR1 MDHEN and CDR2 SYDVKM. The CDR3 runs 15 residues. After removal of 5 bases from V and 7 bases from J, the junction contained 6 bases not matched to a gene.

This clonotype showed up many times. The CDR3 region has the DNA TGTGCCAGCAGTTTAGGAGGGATCGATGGCTACACCTTC. This codes for CASSLGGIDGYTF. This chain connects TRBV12-3 or TRBV12-4 to TRBJ1-2; D is ambiguous. V was clipped by 1 base and J by 6 bases, with 9 bases between them. The CDR3 is 13 residues long.

This clonotype was seen ten or more times. The chain is built from TRBV29-1 and TRBJ2-2; possibly TRBD1 for D (5 bases). Trimming removed 3 bases from V and 5 bases from J, with 10 bases in between. This CDR3 has 13 residues. CDR1 and CDR2 (germline): SQVTM, ANQGSEA. CDR3 sequence (DNA): TGCAGCGTTGACCTCGACAGAACCGGGGAGCTGTTTTTT. It translates to CSVDLDRTGELFF.

This clonotype was detected many times. This chain connects TRBV20-1 to TRBJ2-5; 7 bases align to TRBD1. CDR3 length: 13 residues. Unmatched junction bases numbered 3, after V lost 4 bases and J lost 1 base. CDR1 is DFQATT, CDR2 SNEGSKA, per germline (reference sequence). The CDR3 DNA reads as TGCAGTGCTAAACGGACAGGCCAAGAGACCCAGTACTTC. As protein: CSAKRTGQETQYF.

This clonotype was recorded many times. The J gene is TRBJ2-7, the V gene TRBV11-2; no reliable D call. With 5 bases removed from V and 3 bases from J, the gap between germline ends came to 26 bases. CDR1 SGHAT and CDR2 FQNNGV come from the germline V gene. The CDR3 covers 18 residues. The CDR3 DNA reads as TGTGCCAGCAGCCTACAGATTCGTCCGGGCGGCAGTCTCTACGAGCAGTACTTC. It codes for CASSLQIRPGGSLYEQYF.

Remarks on this clonotype: Compared with germline, one end of the junction differs, possibly owing to a read error. The chain carries TRBV19 and TRBJ1-1; TRBD1 matches 7 bases. Germline loops: CDR1 LNHDA, CDR2 SQIVND (reference sequence). The CDR3 sequence is 15 residues long. The CDR3 reads CANSMVDRRNTEAFF. The CDR3 nucleotides are TGTGCCAATAGTATGGTGGACAGGAGGAACACTGAAGCTTTCTTT.

The chain uses TRBV27 and TRBJ2-5; D may be TRBD1 (6 bases). In germline, CDR1 is MNHEY, CDR2 SMNVEV (reference sequence). Trimming removed 2 bases from V and 5 bases from J, with 18 bases in between. The CDR3 contains 16 residues. The CDR3 reads CASSLRTDPRKETQYF. CDR3 nucleotides: TGTGCCAGCAGTTTAAGGACAGACCCCAGGAAGGAGACCCAGTACTTC.

This clonotype was counted many times. V is TRBV20-1 and J is TRBJ2-7, with a possible D match to TRBD2 (6 bases). The CDR3 is made up of 14 amino acids. In germline, CDR1 is DFQATT, CDR2 SNEGSKA (reference sequence). The V end lost 3 bases, the J end lost 3 bases, and 15 bases lay between the germline ends. The CDR3 nucleotides are TGCAGTGCTAGCGGGACTTTCGGCTACTACGAGCAGTACTTC. It translates to CSASGTFGYYEQYF.

This clonotype was observed at least ten times. The CDR3 DNA follows: TGTGCCAGCAGTTTTACAGGGGGGTACACTGAAGCTTTCTTT. Its translation: CASSFTGGYTEAFF. The chain recombines TRBV28 with TRBJ1-1, with 8 bases that match TRBD1. This CDR3 contains 14 residues. V dropped 3 bases and J dropped 3; count of bases not matched to a gene: 3. CDR1 MDHEN and CDR2 SYDVKM come from the germline V gene.

This clonotype was seen only a few times. The J gene is TRBJ1-3, the V gene TRBV19; D gene ambiguous. There are 12 residues in the CDR3. CDR1 is LNHDA, CDR2 SQIVND, per germline (reference sequence). Between the trimmed V and J ends, which lost 5 bases and 6 bases, there was a span of 8 bases. The CDR3 spells CASSRRENTIYF. In nucleotides, the CDR3 is TGTGCCAGTAGTCGGAGGGAAAACACCATATATTTT.

This clonotype has at least ten counts. The J gene is TRBJ2-7, the V gene TRBV6-5; tentative D call: TRBD2 (6 bases). The CDR3 contains 15 residues. Germline V gene lookup returns CDR1 MNHEY and CDR2 SVGAGI. Trimming removed 2 bases at V and 3 bases at J, with 14 bases between. The CDR3 protein is CASSYGGIADYEQYF. The CDR3 DNA reads TGTGCCAGCAGTTACGGGGGAATAGCGGACTACGAGCAGTACTTC.

This clonotype appeared many times. The chain has TRBV15 and TRBJ1-1; D is unclear. CDR1 is LNHNV, CDR2 YYDKDF, per germline (reference sequence). This CDR3 contains 13 residues. V was pared by 1 base and J by 7 bases, with 10 bases between. CDR3 DNA: TGTGCCACCAGCAGAGTAGCCTGGAATGAAGCTTTCTTT. Protein product: CATSRVAWNEAFF.